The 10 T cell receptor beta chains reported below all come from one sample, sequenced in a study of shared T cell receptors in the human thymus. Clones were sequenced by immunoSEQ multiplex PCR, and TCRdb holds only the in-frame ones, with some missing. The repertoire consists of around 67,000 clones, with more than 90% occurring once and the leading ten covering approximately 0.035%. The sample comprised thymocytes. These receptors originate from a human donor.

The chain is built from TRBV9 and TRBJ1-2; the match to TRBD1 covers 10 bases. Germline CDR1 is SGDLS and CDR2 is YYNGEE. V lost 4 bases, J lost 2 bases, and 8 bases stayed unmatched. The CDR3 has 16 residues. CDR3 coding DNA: TGTGCCAGCAGCCCAGGGGACAGGGGCGGGAACTATGGCTACACCTTC. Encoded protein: CASSPGDRGGNYGYTF.

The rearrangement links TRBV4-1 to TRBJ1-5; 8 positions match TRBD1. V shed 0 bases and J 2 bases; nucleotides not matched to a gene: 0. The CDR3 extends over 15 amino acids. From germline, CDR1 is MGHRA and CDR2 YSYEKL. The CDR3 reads CASSQEDRGNQPQHF. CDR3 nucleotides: TGCGCCAGCAGCCAAGAGGACAGGGGCAATCAGCCCCAGCATTTT.

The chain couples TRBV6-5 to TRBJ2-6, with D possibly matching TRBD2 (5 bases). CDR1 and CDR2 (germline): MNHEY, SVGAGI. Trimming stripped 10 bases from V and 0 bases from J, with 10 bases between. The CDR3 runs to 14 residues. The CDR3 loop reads CAIGLFSGANVLTF. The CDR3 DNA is TGTGCCATCGGACTCTTCTCTGGGGCCAACGTCCTGACTTTC.

CDR3 nucleotide sequence: TGCGCCAGCAGCCAAGATTATTTTGCTCAGGGGGGGAGATCACCCCTCCACTTT. It translates to CASSQDYFAQGGRSPLHF. The J gene is TRBJ1-6, the V gene TRBV4-1, with TRBD1 identical over 7 bases. Germline CDR1 and CDR2: MGHRA and YSYEKL. Unmatched junction bases numbered 15, after V lost 0 bases and J lost 10 bases. The CDR3 spans 18 residues.

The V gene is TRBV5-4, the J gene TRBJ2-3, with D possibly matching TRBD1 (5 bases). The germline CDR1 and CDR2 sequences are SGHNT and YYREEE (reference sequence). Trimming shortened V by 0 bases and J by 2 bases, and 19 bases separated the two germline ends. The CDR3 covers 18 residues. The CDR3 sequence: CASSLVLNKDTLTDTQYF. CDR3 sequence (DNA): TGTGCCAGCAGCTTGGTATTAAACAAGGACACCCTCACAGATACGCAGTATTTT.

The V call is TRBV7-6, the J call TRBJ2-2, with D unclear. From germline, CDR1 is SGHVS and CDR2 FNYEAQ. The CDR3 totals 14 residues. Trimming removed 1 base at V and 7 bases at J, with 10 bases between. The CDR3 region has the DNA TGTGCCAGCAGCTTAGTAACAAGGGACGGGGAGCTGTTTTTT. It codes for CASSLVTRDGELFF.

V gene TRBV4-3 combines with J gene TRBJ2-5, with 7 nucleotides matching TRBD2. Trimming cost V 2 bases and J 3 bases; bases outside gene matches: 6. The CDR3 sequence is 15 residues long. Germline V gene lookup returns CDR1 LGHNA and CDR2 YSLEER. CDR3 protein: CASSQQRGVEETQYF. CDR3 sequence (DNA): TGCGCCAGCAGCCAACAACGGGGGGTTGAAGAGACCCAGTACTTC.

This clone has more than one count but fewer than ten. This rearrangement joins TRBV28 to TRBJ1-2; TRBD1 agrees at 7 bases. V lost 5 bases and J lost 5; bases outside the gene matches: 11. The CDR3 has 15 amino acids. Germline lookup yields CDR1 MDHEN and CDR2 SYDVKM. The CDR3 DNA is TGTGCCAGCAGTCCTCAGCCCGGGACAGCGTATGGCTACACCTTC. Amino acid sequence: CASSPQPGTAYGYTF.

The CDR3 nucleotides are TGCAGCGTTACCCTCTATGCTCGGGACAAATATGAAAAACTGTTTTTT. Protein: CSVTLYARDKYEKLFF. The rearrangement joins TRBV29-1 to TRBJ1-4; a weak D match, TRBD1 (6 bases). CDR1 is SQVTM and CDR2 is ANQGSEA in the germline V gene. CDR3 length: 16 residues. V gave up 5 bases and J gave up 6 bases, with 22 bases separating them.

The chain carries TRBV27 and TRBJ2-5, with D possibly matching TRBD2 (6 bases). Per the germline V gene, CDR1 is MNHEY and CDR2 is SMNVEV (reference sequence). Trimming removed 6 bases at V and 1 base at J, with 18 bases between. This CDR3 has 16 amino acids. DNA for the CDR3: TGTGCCAGCAGCCCTCGGTGGGGGAGGACCCAAGAGACCCAGTACTTC. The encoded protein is CASSPRWGRTQETQYF.